The 21 T cell receptor beta chains given below trace back to one sample, sequenced in a study of tumor-infiltrating lymphocytes in primary liver carcinoma. A constant-region primer primed TCR beta cDNA synthesis from 500 to 550 ng of total RNA. Libraries for TCR beta were built through three nested multiplex PCR rounds, which together made up a slightly modified ARM-PCR procedure. Researchers ran the first two PCR rounds for roughly 11 cycles each with TRBV1-TRBV30 forward primers and a C-beta reverse primer. In TCRdb, the multiplex PCR reads were re-called with MiXCR into one record per CDR3 protein. The sample includes 95,000 to 150,000 distinct CDR3 sequences, about 59% seen only once; the top ten take 7% to 10%. Co-extraction of RNA and DNA was performed on roughly 17-32 mg of unsorted bulk tissue. The sequencing input was liver tumor tissue from sampling region 1. The subset was: tumor region T1, superior pole. The receptor set was obtained from a woman aged 60 to 75 with primary liver carcinoma and hepatitis B virus infection.

This sequence joins TRBV5-1 and TRBJ2-7; D remains ambiguous. The germline CDR1 and CDR2 sequences are SGHRS and YFSETQ. V was cut by 5 bases and J by 1 base, with 10 bases left in between. There are 13 residues in the CDR3. The CDR3 coding sequence is TGCGCCAGCAGAGACGGCTCATCCTACGAGCAGTACTTC. Amino acids: CASRDGSSYEQYF. The variable domain in full, with the rest retrieved from reference TRBV5-1 and TRBJ2-7, is KAGVTQTPRYLIKTRGQQVTLSCSPISGHRSVSWYQQTPGQGLQFLFEYFSETQRNKGNFPGRFSGRQFSNSRSEMNVSTLELGDSALYLCASRDGSSYEQYFGPGTRLTVT.

On this clonotype: The conserved phenylalanine or tryptophan normally closing the CDR3 is absent here, so this likely arose from a read error. No DNA is shown, since the ends of the CDR3 on it are uncertain; the CDR3 is the one TCRdb lists. This rearrangement joins TRBV11-3 to TRBJ2-7; TRBD1 was called by the table and not checked on the DNA. CDR1 and CDR2 (germline): SGHNT, YENEEA. The CDR3 extends over 14 residues, inclusive of both ends. CDR3 protein: CASSSTTYGSGQNI.

This clonotype has only one observation. One junction end does not reproduce the germline sequence, and a read error may be involved. The chain is built from TRBV11-3 and TRBJ2-1; TRBD2 agrees at 10 bases. The V gene's germline CDR1 is SGHNT and CDR2 YENEEA. The CDR3 is 15 residues long. The DNA for the CDR3 is TGTGCCATCAGCTTAGGAACTAGCGGGAAGCTCGAGCGGTTCTTC. Translating it yields CAISLGTSGKLERFF.

Details on this clonotype: The junction differs from germline at one of its ends, possibly a read error. This chain connects TRBV11-1 to TRBJ2-1; 7 bases are a match to TRBD1. The CDR3 is 12 residues long. CDR1 is SGHAT, CDR2 FQDESV, per germline (reference sequence). CDR3 region: CASDRENNGQFF. The CDR3 bases are TGTGCCAGCGACAGGGAGAACAATGGGCAGTTCTTC.

Worth noting for this clonotype: This likely comes from a read error, as the CDR3 has no conserved phenylalanine or tryptophan at its end. It is unclear where the CDR3 begins or ends on the DNA, so no DNA is shown, and the CDR3 is as TCRdb lists it. This chain connects TRBV29-1 to TRBJ1-2. Termini included, the CDR3 measures 14 amino acids. Germline V gives CDR1 SQVTM, CDR2 ANQGSEA. CDR3: CSVTRGTGARGYIL.

As regards this clonotype: Without the conserved terminal phenylalanine or tryptophan, this CDR3 likely stems from a read error. The rearrangement links TRBV14 to TRBJ2-1, with D possibly being TRBD1 or TRBD2 (6 bases each). CDR3 length: 13 amino acids. CDR1 SGHDN and CDR2 FVKESK come from the germline V gene. The CDR3 DNA follows: TGTGCCGGCAGCCGACAACAGGGAGGTGAGCAGTTCCTC. This encodes CAGSRQQGGEQFL.

As regards this clonotype: This may be a read error, as it is one base from a much larger clone. The CDR3 DNA sequence: TGCAGCGTTGCCCTGGACACTAACTATGGCTACACCTTC. This encodes CSVALDTNYGYTF. This sequence joins TRBV29-1 and TRBJ1-2, with D perhaps TRBD1 (5 bases). Germline V gene sequence: CDR1 SQVTM, CDR2 ANQGSEA. V lost 4 bases to trimming and J lost 0 bases, with 9 bases between them. This CDR3 contains 13 residues.

Comment on this clonotype: A junction boundary mismatches the germline segment, possibly from a read error. The chain couples TRBV12-3 or TRBV12-4 to TRBJ1-6, with 9 bases matching TRBD1. The CDR3 is made up of 14 amino acids. The CDR3 reads CTSSPGQGVSPLYF. The DNA for the CDR3 is TGTACCAGCAGTCCGGGACAGGGTGTATCACCCCTCTACTTT.

As for this clonotype: This may be a read error, as it is one base from a much larger clone. This CDR3 reads CASSNGLVRAVTQYF. CDR3 in DNA: TGTGCCAGCAGCAACGGACTCGTTCGGGCAGTTACGCAGTATTTT. V is TRBV7-6 and J is TRBJ2-3; perhaps TRBD2 as D (5 bases). Trimming shortened V by 5 bases and J by 8 bases, and 20 bases separated the two germline ends. Germline values: CDR1 SGHVS, CDR2 FNYEAQ. The CDR3 extends over 15 amino acids.

This clonotype was counted a single time. The junction shows a germline mismatch at one end, possibly a read error. Here the CDR3 reads CASRVLQTNSEAFF. CDR3 bases: TGCGCCAGCAGGGTCCTGCAGACCAACAGTGAAGCTTTCTTT. This chain joins TRBV5-1 and TRBJ1-1; the D is unclear. Germline lookup yields CDR1 SGHRS and CDR2 YFSETQ. This CDR3 has 14 amino acids.

The table lists this clonotype with a few counts. The chain combines TRBV7-9 with TRBJ2-7; D remains ambiguous. The V gene lost 8 bases and the J gene lost 4 bases, with 18 bases spanning the gap. Germline CDR1 is SEHNR and CDR2 is FQNEAQ (reference sequence). The CDR3 totals 14 residues. DNA of the CDR3: TGTGCCAGCGTAAACTACCCAACCCCGTACGAGCAGTACTTC. It codes for CASVNYPTPYEQYF.

About this clonotype: One end of the junction does not line up with germline, which may come from a read error. The chain couples TRBV29-1 to TRBJ2-7, with D uncertain. CDR1 SQVTM and CDR2 ANQGSEA come from the germline V gene. The CDR3 has 12 residues. Here the CDR3 DNA reads TGCAGTGTTGGAGACAAAGACCGCGAGCAGTACTTC. Amino acids: CSVGDKDREQYF.

In its sample, this clonotype was seen many times. The genes are TRBV6-5 and TRBJ2-7, with a tentative D call TRBD1 (6 bases). In germline, CDR1 is MNHEY, CDR2 SVGAGI. The CDR3 length is 14 residues. V lost 2 bases, J lost 2 bases, and 10 bases lay in between. The CDR3 here is CASSYIQGPYEQYF. In DNA form, the CDR3 reads TGTGCCAGCAGTTACATCCAGGGGCCCTACGAGCAGTACTTC.

This rearrangement joins TRBV7-3 to TRBJ2-1; maybe TRBD1 (5 bases). CDR1 is SGHTA, CDR2 FQGTGA, per germline. With 3 bases removed from V and 6 bases from J, the gap between germline ends came to 21 bases. CDR3 size: 17 residues. CDR3 DNA: TGTGCCAGCAGCTTTTCCTCCCTGGGGCTTATGGGCAATGAGCAGTTCTTC. This gives the protein CASSFSSLGLMGNEQFF.

This clonotype was observed at least ten times. The chain couples TRBV4-1 to TRBJ2-1, with 11 bases fitting TRBD2. The CDR3 totals 18 residues. J was trimmed by 5 bases and V by 0 bases; bases with no gene match: 9. The germline gives CDR1 MGHRA, CDR2 YSYEKL. The CDR3: CASSQDPPGLAAHNEQFF. CDR3 in DNA: TGCGCCAGCAGCCAAGATCCACCGGGACTAGCGGCCCACAATGAGCAGTTCTTC.

The chain couples TRBV29-1 to TRBJ2-3, with 9 bases lining up with TRBD2. V dropped 7 bases and J dropped 3; count of bases not matched to a gene: 14. The CDR3 is 16 residues long. Germline assignment: CDR1 SQVTM and CDR2 ANQGSEA. The CDR3 coding sequence is TGCAGCGCCAGTAGCGGGAGTTCGGTACGGACAGATACGCAGTATTTT. This codes for CSASSGSSVRTDTQYF.

About this clonotype itself: One end of the junction does not line up with germline, which may come from a read error. The chain couples TRBV10-1 to TRBJ2-3; D ambiguous. Germline CDR1 and CDR2: WNHNN and SYGVQD (reference sequence). The CDR3 is 17 amino acids. The CDR3 is CASSEESAVALTNTLYF. DNA for the CDR3: TGCGCCAGCAGTGAAGAAAGTGCGGTAGCCCTCACGAATACGCTGTATTTT.

The chain couples TRBV28 to TRBJ2-3; 15 nucleotides agree with TRBD2. Germline assignment: CDR1 MDHEN and CDR2 SYDVKM. V dropped 5 bases and J dropped 5; count of bases not matched to a gene: 14. The CDR3 covers 19 residues. CDR3 bases: TGTGCCAGCAGTGTGGGCCTCTTGGGGACTAGCGGGAGGCAAGATACGCAGTATTTT. Its translation: CASSVGLLGTSGRQDTQYF.

A remark on this clonotype: One junction end does not reproduce the germline sequence, and a read error may be involved. The chain is built from TRBV5-4 and TRBJ2-1; D may be TRBD1 or TRBD2 (5 bases each). The CDR3 is 15 residues long. CDR1 and CDR2 (germline): SGHNT, YYREEE (reference sequence). The CDR3 nucleotides are TGCGCCAGCAGCTTCACTCCGGGACCCACTAATGAGCAGTTCTTC. Protein sequence: CASSFTPGPTNEQFF. The full variable domain, rest sourced from reference TRBV5-4 and TRBJ2-1, is ETGVTQSPTHLIKTRGQQVTLRCSSQSGHNTVSWYQQALGQGPQFIFQYYREEENGRGNFPPRFSGLQFPNYSSELNVNALELDDSALYLCASSFTPGPTNEQFFGPGTRLTVL.

A word on this clonotype: This could be a read error, since a much larger clone is one nucleotide away. J is TRBJ1-4 and V is TRBV4-1; weak D call: TRBD1 (5 bases). There are 15 residues in the CDR3. Trimming left V 4 bases short and J 8 bases short, with 17 bases between. Germline V gives CDR1 MGHRA, CDR2 YSYEKL. The CDR3 DNA sequence: TGCGCCAGCAGCCGAAACCCTGGACGGGGCGAAAAACTGTTTTTT. The encoded protein is CASSRNPGRGEKLFF.

The table lists this clonotype with a few counts. This chain joins TRBV12-3 or TRBV12-4 and TRBJ2-3; 7 nucleotides line up with TRBD2. There are 16 residues in the CDR3. The V segment lost 10 bases and the J segment 7 bases; nucleotides outside the gene matches: 20. The CDR3 loop is CANNDVGPGRAYTQYF. CDR3 DNA sequence: TGTGCCAACAATGATGTAGGGCCAGGGAGGGCCTATACGCAGTATTTT.